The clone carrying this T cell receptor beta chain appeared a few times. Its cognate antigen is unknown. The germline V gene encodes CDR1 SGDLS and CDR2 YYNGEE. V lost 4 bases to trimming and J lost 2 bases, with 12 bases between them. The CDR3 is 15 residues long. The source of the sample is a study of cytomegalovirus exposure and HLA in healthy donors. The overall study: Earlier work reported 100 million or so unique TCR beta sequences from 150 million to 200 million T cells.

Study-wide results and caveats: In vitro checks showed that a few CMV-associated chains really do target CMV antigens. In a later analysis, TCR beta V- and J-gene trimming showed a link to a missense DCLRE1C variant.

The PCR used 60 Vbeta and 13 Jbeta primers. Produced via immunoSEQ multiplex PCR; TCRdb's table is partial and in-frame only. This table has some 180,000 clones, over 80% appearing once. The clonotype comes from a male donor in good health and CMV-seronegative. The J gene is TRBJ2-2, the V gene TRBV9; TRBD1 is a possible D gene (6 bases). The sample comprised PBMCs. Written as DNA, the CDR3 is TGTGCCAGCAGCACCCGGACAGCAAACACCGGGGAGCTGTTTTTT. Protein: CASSTRTANTGELFF. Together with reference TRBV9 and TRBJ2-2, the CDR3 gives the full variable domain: DSGVTQTPKHLITATGQRVTLRCSPRSGDLSVYWYQQSLDQGLQFLIQYYNGEERAKGNILERFSAQQFPDLHSELNLSSLELGDSALYFCASSTRTANTGELFFGEGSRLTVL.